A single sample gave rise to the 16 T cell receptor beta chains below, sequenced in a study of early T cells in non-severe SARS-CoV-2 infection. TCRdb used MiXCR to reprocess the 5' RACE reads, holding one entry per CDR3 protein. The sample includes 84,000 or so distinct CDR3 sequences, 12% of them seen just once. Sequencing was performed on whole blood. The source is an adult who was a healthcare worker with PCR-confirmed SARS-CoV-2 infection or an uninfected control (not recorded which).

This clonotype was found a few times. The gene calls are TRBV12-3 or TRBV12-4 and TRBJ2-7; weak D call: TRBD1 (6 bases). The CDR3 sequence is 15 residues long. Deletions cut 6 bases from V and 1 base from J, with 16 bases between. The CDR3 DNA follows: TGTGCCAGCAGCCCAACCGGGACACTATCCTACGAGCAGTACTTC. Protein: CASSPTGTLSYEQYF.

V is TRBV11-2 and J is TRBJ1-1; D is ambiguous. The germline V gene has CDR1 SGHAT and CDR2 FQNNGV. This CDR3 is built from 15 residues. Trimming shortened V by 5 bases and J by 2 bases, and 15 bases separated the two germline ends. This CDR3 is CASSRSTGLNTEAFF. CDR3 bases: TGTGCCAGCAGCCGGTCAACCGGGCTAAACACTGAAGCTTTCTTT.

The gene calls are TRBV7-6 and TRBJ2-5; no clear D gene. Germline values: CDR1 SGHVS, CDR2 FNYEAQ. V lost 5 bases to trimming and J lost 7 bases, with 14 bases between them. There are 13 residues in the CDR3. The CDR3 is CASSPNIPGTQYF. For the CDR3, the DNA is TGTGCCAGCAGCCCTAACATACCGGGGACCCAGTACTTC.

This clonotype came up a few times. The CDR3, as DNA: TGTGCCATCAGTGAGGGGGCAGGGTCAGTCTACACCTTC. It translates to CAISEGAGSVYTF. This sequence joins TRBV10-3 and TRBJ1-2; D might be TRBD1 (5 bases). The V gene lost 2 bases and the J gene lost 10 bases, with 14 bases spanning the gap. This CDR3 has 13 residues. Germline CDR1 reads ENHRY; CDR2 reads SYGVKD.

The gene calls are TRBV9 and TRBJ2-3; possibly TRBD1 for D (7 bases). Trimming shortened V by 3 bases and J by 3 bases, and 14 bases separated the two germline ends. The V gene's germline CDR1 is SGDLS and CDR2 YYNGEE. CDR3 length equals 15 residues. The CDR3 loop is CASSARTGGTDTQYF. The CDR3 DNA is TGTGCCAGCAGCGCAAGGACAGGAGGGACAGATACGCAGTATTTT.

This chain joins TRBV19 and TRBJ1-4; D gene ambiguous. V was cut by 5 bases and J by 4 bases, with 8 bases left in between. This CDR3 is 13 amino acids long. Per germline, CDR1 LNHDA and CDR2 SQIVND (reference sequence). DNA for the CDR3: TGTGCCAGTAGTCTATTCCATAATGAAAAACTGTTTTTT. It is translated as CASSLFHNEKLFF.

This clonotype was seen a handful of times. This rearrangement joins TRBV6-6 to TRBJ1-1; tentatively, D is TRBD1 (5 bases). CDR1 MNHNY and CDR2 SVGAGI come from the germline V gene (reference sequence). The CDR3 extends over 14 amino acids. Trimming shortened V by 5 bases and J by 6 bases, and 16 bases separated the two germline ends. CDR3 sequence reads: CASSPGTLGAEAFF. CDR3 nucleotide sequence: TGTGCCAGCAGTCCGGGGACCCTCGGGGCTGAAGCTTTCTTT.

This clonotype has a count of ten or more. The V call is TRBV6-5, the J call TRBJ1-3; D gene ambiguous. The CDR3 runs 15 residues. CDR1 is MNHEY, CDR2 SVGAGI, per germline. The V end lost 5 bases, the J end lost 0 bases, and 11 bases lay between the germline ends. In DNA, the CDR3 is TGTGCCAGCAGTCAGACTCCCAGCTCTGGAAACACCATATATTTT. This codes for CASSQTPSSGNTIYF.

This clonotype was observed a few times. This sequence joins TRBV5-1 and TRBJ2-1; D ambiguous. The V and J ends lost 5 bases and 8 bases respectively, with 14 bases between them. CDR1 SGHRS and CDR2 YFSETQ come from the germline V gene. The CDR3 has 13 residues. The CDR3 region has the DNA TGCGCCAGCAGTTCGGACGGAGACTATGAGCAGTTCTTC. Its protein is CASSSDGDYEQFF.

This clonotype was detected a few times. The chain is built from TRBV11-2 and TRBJ2-1; D unresolved. V was clipped by 5 bases and J by 7 bases, with 12 bases between them. CDR1 SGHAT and CDR2 FQNNGV come from the germline V gene. This CDR3 is 13 amino acids long. CDR3 nucleotide sequence: TGTGCCAGCAGCCCCACCGACGCGAATGAGCAGTTCTTC. Amino acids: CASSPTDANEQFF.

This clonotype was detected many times. The chain uses TRBV11-2 and TRBJ2-3; TRBD1 is a possible D gene (6 bases). The length of the CDR3 is 16 residues. V lost 6 bases to trimming and J lost 5 bases, with 21 bases between them. Germline V gene sequence: CDR1 SGHAT, CDR2 FQNNGV. The CDR3 DNA reads as TGTGCCAGCAGTCCCCGAGAGACAGGTATTGAAGATACGCAGTATTTT. It yields the protein CASSPRETGIEDTQYF.

The chain joins TRBV4-1 to TRBJ1-2; no clear D. The CDR3 length is 14 residues. Deletions cut 0 bases from V and 8 bases from J, with 13 bases between. Germline values: CDR1 MGHRA, CDR2 YSYEKL. CDR3: CASSQDYGPRGYTF. CDR3 in DNA: TGCGCCAGCAGCCAAGATTATGGCCCAAGGGGCTACACCTTC.

V is TRBV6-6 and J is TRBJ1-3, with 8 bases fitting TRBD1. Germline V lookup: CDR1 MNHNY, CDR2 SVGAGI (reference sequence). The V gene end was trimmed by 3 bases and the J gene end by 0 bases; junction bases not matched to a gene: 10. The length of the CDR3 is 18 residues. This chain's CDR3 is CASSYPRTGGSSGNTIYF. CDR3 nucleotides: TGTGCCAGCAGTTATCCGCGTACAGGGGGTTCCTCTGGAAACACCATATATTTT.

A few counts support this clonotype. V and J are TRBV29-1 and TRBJ2-1; 7 positions agree with TRBD1. CDR1 is SQVTM and CDR2 is ANQGSEA in the germline V gene. The length of the CDR3 is 16 residues. J was trimmed by 9 bases and V by 3 bases; bases with no gene match: 17. This chain's CDR3 is CSVDPPGGIVFGEQFF. The CDR3 DNA reads as TGCAGCGTTGATCCGCCAGGGGGAATTGTTTTTGGTGAGCAGTTCTTC.

This chain connects TRBV24-1 to TRBJ2-5; perhaps TRBD2 as D (5 bases). V was shortened by 3 bases and J by 2 bases, with 9 bases between the two germline ends. The CDR3 spans 14 residues. Germline loops: CDR1 KGHDR, CDR2 SFDVKD. The CDR3 coding sequence is TGTGCCACCAGTGATGCCGGAGGACAAGAGACCCAGTACTTC. This encodes CATSDAGGQETQYF.

The V gene is TRBV12-3 or TRBV12-4, the J gene TRBJ2-2; D gene ambiguous. Trimming shortened V by 7 bases and J by 4 bases, and 13 bases separated the two germline ends. This CDR3 has 14 residues. In DNA, the CDR3 is TGTGCCAGCACCCAACCAGTCTCCACCGGGGAGCTGTTTTTT. Amino acids: CASTQPVSTGELFF.